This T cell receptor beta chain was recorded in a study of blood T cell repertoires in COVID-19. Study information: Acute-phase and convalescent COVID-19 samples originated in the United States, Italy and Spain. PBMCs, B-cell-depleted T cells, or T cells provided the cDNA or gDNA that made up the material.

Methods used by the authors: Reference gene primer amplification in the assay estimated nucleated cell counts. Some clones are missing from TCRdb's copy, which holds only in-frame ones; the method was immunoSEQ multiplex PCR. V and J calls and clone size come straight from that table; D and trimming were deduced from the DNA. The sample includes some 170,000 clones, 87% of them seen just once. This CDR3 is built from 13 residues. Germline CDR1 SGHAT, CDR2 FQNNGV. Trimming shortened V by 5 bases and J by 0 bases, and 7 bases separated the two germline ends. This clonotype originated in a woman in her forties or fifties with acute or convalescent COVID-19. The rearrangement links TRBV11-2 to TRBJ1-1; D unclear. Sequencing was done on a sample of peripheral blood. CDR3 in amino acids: CASSPMMNTEAFF. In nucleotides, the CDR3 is TGTGCCAGCAGCCCTATGATGAACACTGAAGCTTTCTTT.